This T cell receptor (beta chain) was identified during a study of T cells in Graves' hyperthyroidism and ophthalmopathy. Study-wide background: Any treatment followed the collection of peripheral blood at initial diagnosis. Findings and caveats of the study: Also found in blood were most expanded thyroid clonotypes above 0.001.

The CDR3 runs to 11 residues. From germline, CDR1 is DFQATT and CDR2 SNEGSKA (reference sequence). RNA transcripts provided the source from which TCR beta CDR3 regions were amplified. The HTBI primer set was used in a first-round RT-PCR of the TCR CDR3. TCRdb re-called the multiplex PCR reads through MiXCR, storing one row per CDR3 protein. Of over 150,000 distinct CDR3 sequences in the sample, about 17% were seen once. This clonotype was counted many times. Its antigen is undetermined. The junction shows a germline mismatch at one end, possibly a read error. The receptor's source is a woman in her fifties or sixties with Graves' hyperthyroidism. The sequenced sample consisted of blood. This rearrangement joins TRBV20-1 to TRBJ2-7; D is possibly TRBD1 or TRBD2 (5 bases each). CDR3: CSARGVYEQYF. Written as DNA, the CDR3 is TGCAGTGCCAGAGGGGTCTACGAGCAGTACTTC.